Each of the 2 T cell receptor beta chains below was sequenced from the same sample in a study of CD8 T cells in Susac syndrome. Reverse transcription of roughly 0.45 to 1 ug RNA used random hexamers. TCRdb analysed the immunoSEQ multiplex PCR reads with MiXCR anew, one entry per CDR3 protein. Of approximately 90,000 distinct CDR3 sequences listed, approximately 92% are singletons. Specimen: CD8+ T cells from PBMCs. These receptors originate from a human donor in good health.

This clonotype was found a few times. The chain couples TRBV4-2 to TRBJ2-7; tentatively, D is TRBD1 (6 bases). The CDR3 runs to 14 residues. Trimming removed 1 base at V and 1 base at J, with 8 bases between. CDR1 LGHNA and CDR2 YNFKEQ come from the germline V gene. This CDR3 reads CASSQGTVSYEQYF. The CDR3 DNA reads as TGTGCCAGCAGCCAAGGGACAGTGTCCTACGAGCAGTACTTC.

The V gene is TRBV7-9, the J gene TRBJ1-2; 7 bases are shared with TRBD1. There are 17 residues in the CDR3. Germline V gene lookup returns CDR1 SEHNR and CDR2 FQNEAQ (reference sequence). The V segment lost 7 bases and the J segment 5 bases; nucleotides outside the gene matches: 19. In nucleotides, the CDR3 is TGTGCCAGCAATTGGGTGTGGGACAGCGCTATGACTTATGGCTACACCTTC. Protein sequence: CASNWVWDSAMTYGYTF. Combining the CDR3 with reference TRBV7-9 and TRBJ1-2 gives the whole variable domain DTGVSQNPRHKITKRGQNVTFRCDPISEHNRLYWYRQTLGQGPEFLTYFQNEAQLEKSRLLSDRFSAERPKGSFSTLEIQRTEQGDSAMYLCASNWVWDSAMTYGYTFGSGTRLTVV.